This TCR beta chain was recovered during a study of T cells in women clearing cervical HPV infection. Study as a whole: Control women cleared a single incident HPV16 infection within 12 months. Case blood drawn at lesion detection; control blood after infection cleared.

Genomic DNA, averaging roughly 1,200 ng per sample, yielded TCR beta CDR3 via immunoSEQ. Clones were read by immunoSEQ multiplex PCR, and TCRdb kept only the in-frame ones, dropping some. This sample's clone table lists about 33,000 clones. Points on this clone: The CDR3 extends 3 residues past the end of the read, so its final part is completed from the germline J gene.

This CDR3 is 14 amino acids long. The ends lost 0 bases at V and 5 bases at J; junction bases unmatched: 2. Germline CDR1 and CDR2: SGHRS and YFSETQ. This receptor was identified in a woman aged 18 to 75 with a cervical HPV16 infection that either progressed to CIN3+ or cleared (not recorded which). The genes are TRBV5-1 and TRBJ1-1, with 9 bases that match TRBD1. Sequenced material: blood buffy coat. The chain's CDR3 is CASSLDRGRTEAFF. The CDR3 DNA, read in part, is TGCGCCAGCAGCTTGGACAGGGGGCGGACTGAA.